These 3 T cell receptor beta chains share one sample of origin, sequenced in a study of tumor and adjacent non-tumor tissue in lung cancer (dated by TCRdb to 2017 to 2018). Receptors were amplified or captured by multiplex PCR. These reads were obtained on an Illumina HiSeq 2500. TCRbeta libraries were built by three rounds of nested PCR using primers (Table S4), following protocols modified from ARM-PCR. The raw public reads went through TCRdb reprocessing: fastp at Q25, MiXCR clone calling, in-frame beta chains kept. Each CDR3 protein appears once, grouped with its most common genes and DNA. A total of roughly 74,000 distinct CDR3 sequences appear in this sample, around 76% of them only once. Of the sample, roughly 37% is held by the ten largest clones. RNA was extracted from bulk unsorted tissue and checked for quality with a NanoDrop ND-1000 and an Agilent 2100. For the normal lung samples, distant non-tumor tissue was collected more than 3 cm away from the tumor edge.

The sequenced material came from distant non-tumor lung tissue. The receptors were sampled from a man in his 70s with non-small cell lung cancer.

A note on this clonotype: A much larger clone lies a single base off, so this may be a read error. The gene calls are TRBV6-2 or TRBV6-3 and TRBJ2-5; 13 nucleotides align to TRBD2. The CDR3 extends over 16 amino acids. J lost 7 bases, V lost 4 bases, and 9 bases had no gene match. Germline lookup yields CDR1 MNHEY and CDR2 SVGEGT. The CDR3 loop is CASSSGLAGDLGTQYF. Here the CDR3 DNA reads TGTGCCAGCAGTTCCGGACTAGCGGGAGATTTGGGGACCCAGTACTTC.

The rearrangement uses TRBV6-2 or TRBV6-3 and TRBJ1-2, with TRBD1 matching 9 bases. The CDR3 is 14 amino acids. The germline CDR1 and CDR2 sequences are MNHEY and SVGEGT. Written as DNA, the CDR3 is TGTGGCAGTAGTGTCCCGGGACAGGGAGCTGGCTACACCTTC. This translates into CGSSVPGQGAGYTF.

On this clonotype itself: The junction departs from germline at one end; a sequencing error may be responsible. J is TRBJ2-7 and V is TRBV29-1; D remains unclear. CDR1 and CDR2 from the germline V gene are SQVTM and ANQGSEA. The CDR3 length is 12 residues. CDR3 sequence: CNVDDNSYEQYF. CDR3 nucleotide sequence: TGCAACGTTGATGACAATTCCTACGAGCAGTATTTC.